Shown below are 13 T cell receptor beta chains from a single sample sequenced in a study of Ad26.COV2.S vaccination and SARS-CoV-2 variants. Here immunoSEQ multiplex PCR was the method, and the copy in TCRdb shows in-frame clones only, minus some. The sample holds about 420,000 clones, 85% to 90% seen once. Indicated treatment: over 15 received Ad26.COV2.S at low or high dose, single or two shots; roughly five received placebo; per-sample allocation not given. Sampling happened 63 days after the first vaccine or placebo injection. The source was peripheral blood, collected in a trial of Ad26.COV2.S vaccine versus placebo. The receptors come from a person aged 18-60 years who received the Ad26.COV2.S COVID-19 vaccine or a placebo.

The CDR3 protein is CASRTGYNNSPLHF. The CDR3, as DNA: TGTGCCAGCAGGACAGGGTATAATAATTCACCCCTCCACTTT. This chain connects TRBV14 to TRBJ1-6; 7 bases are a match to TRBD1. The CDR3 has 14 residues. Trimming at V came to 6 bases and at J to 5 bases, leaving 4 bases not matched to a gene. Germline CDR1 is SGHDN and CDR2 is FVKESK.

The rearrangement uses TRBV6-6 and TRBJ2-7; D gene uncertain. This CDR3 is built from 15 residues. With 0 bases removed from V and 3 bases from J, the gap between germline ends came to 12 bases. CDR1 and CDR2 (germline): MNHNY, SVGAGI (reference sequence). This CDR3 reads CASSYSKGRGYEQYF. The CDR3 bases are TGTGCCAGCAGTTACTCGAAAGGCCGAGGCTACGAGCAGTACTTC.

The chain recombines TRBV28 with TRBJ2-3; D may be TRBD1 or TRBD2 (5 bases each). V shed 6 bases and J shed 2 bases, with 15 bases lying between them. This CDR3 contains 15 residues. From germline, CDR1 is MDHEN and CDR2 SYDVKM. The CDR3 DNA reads TGTGCCAGCAGCCCAACCCGGGGCCCCACAGATACGCAGTATTTT. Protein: CASSPTRGPTDTQYF.

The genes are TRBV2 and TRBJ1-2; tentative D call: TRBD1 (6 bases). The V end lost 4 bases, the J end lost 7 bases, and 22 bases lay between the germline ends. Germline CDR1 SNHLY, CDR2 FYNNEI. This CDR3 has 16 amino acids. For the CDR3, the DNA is TGTGCCAGCAGTGCCCGAATTTCAGGGGAAGGAATTGGCTACACCTTC. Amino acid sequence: CASSARISGEGIGYTF.

This CDR3 is CASIGAYEQYF. The CDR3 region has the DNA TGTGCCAGCATCGGAGCCTACGAGCAGTACTTC. The chain has TRBV2 and TRBJ2-7; D remains ambiguous. The CDR3 totals 11 residues. Trimming shortened V by 7 bases and J by 2 bases, and 6 bases separated the two germline ends. Germline CDR1 SNHLY, CDR2 FYNNEI.

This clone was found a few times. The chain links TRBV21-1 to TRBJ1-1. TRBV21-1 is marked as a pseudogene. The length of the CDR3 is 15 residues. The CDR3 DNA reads TGTGCCAGCAGCAAAGATGGGACGATGAACACTGAAGCTTTCTTT. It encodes CASSKDGTMNTEAFF.

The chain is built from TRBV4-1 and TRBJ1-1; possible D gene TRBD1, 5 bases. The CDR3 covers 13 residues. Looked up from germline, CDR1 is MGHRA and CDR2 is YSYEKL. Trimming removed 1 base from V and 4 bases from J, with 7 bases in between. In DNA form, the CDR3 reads TGCGCCAGCAGCCAAGGCAGGGTCACTGAAGCTTTCTTT. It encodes CASSQGRVTEAFF.

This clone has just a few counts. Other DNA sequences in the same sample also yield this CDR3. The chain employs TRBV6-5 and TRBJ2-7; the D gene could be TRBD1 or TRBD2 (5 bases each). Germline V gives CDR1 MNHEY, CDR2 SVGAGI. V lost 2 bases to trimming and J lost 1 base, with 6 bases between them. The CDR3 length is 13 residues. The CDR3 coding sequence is TGTGCCAGCAGTTACGGGGGTTCCTACGAGCAGTACTTC. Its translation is CASSYGGSYEQYF.

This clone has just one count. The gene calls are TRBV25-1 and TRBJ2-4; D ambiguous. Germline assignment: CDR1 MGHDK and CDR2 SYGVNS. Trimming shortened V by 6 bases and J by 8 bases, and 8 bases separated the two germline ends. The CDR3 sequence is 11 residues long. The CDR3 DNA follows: TGTGCCAGCAGAGTTGGGGACATTCAGTACTTC. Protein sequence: CASRVGDIQYF.

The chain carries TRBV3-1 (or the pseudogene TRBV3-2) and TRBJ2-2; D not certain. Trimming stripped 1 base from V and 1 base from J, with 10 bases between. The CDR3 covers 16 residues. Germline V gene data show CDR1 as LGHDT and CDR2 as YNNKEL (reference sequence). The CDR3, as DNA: TGTGCCAGCAGCCAAGGTTACATGGGGAACACCGGGGAGCTGTTTTTT. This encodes CASSQGYMGNTGELFF.

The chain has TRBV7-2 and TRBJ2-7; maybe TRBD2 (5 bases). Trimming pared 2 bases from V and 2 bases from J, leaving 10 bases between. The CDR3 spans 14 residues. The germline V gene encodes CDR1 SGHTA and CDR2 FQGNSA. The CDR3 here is CASSLISGTYEQYF. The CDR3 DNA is TGTGCCAGCAGCTTAATAAGCGGAACCTACGAGCAGTACTTC.

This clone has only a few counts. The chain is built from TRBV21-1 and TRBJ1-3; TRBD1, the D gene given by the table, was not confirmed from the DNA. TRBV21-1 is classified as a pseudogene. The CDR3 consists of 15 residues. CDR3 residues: CASSKDIYGPNTIYF. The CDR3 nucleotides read TGTGCCAGCAGCAAAGACATCTATGGGCCCAACACCATATATTTT.

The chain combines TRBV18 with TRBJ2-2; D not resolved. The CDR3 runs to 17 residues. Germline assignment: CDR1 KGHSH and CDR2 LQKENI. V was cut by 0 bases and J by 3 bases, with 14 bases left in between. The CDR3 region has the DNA TGTGCCAGCTCACCACCGTTAACTGTGGGTTACACCGGGGAGCTGTTTTTT. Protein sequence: CASSPPLTVGYTGELFF.